This T cell receptor beta chain was found in a study of T cell changes during pregnancy in multiple sclerosis. Profiled with immunoSEQ multiplex PCR; TCRdb holds only in-frame clones, not every one. The sample consists of more than 90,000 clones, roughly 90% of them appearing once. The germline gives CDR1 SNHLY, CDR2 FYNNEI. The J segment lost 5 bases and the V segment lost 7 bases, leaving 7 bases of the junction unmatched. The CDR3 contains 14 residues. The V gene is TRBV2, the J gene TRBJ1-5; 8 bases line up with TRBD1. The input for sequencing was peripheral blood, taken in the third trimester of pregnancy. The clonotype comes from a female donor with multiple sclerosis, enrolled in a pregnancy study. CDR3 loop: CASNKDRVDQPQHF. The CDR3 coding sequence is TGTGCCAGCAATAAGGACAGGGTCGATCAGCCCCAGCATTTT.